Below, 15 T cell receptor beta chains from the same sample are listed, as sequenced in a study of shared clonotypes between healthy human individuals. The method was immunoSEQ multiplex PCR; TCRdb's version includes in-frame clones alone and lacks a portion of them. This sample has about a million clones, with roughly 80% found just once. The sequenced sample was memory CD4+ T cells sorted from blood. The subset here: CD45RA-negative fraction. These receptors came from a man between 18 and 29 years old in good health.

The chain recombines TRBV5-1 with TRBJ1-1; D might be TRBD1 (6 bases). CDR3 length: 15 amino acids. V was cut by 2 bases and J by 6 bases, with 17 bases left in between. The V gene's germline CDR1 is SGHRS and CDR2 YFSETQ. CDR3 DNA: TGCGCCAGCAGCTTAGCGACAGGAGGGGCGGCTGAAGCTTTCTTT. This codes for CASSLATGGAAEAFF.

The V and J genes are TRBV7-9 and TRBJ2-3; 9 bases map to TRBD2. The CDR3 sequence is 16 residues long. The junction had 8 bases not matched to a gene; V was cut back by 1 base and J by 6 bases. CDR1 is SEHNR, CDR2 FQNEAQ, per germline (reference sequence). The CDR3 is CASSLVSGRLVDTQYF. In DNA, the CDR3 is TGTGCCAGCAGCTTAGTGAGCGGGAGGTTGGTTGATACGCAGTATTTT.

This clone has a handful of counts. Here the CDR3 reads CASSLTAGGSYEQYF. The CDR3 DNA is TGTGCCAGCAGCTTAACAGCGGGCGGGAGCTACGAGCAGTACTTC. This rearrangement joins TRBV5-4 to TRBJ2-7; 7 nucleotides match TRBD2. Germline V gene data show CDR1 as SGHNT and CDR2 as YYREEE (reference sequence). After removal of 2 bases from V and 3 bases from J, the junction contained 8 bases not matched to a gene. CDR3 length: 15 residues.

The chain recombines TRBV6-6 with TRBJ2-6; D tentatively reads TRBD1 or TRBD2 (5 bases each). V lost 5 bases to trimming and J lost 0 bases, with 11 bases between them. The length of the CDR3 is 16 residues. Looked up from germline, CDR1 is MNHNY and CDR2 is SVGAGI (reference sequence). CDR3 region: CASSIGTGSGANVLTF. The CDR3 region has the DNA TGTGCCAGCAGTATAGGGACGGGCTCTGGGGCCAACGTCCTGACTTTC.

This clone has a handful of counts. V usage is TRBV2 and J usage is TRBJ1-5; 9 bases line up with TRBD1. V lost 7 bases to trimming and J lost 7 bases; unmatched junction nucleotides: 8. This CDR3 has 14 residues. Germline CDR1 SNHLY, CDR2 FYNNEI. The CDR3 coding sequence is TGTGCCAGCAAATGGGACAGGGAGGGACAGCCCCAGCATTTT. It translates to CASKWDREGQPQHF.

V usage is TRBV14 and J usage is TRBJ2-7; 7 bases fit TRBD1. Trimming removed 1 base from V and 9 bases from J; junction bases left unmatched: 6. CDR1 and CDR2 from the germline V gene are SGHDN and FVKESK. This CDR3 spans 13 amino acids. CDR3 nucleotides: TGTGCCAGCAGCCAAGTGGAACAGGGGAGGCAGTACTTC. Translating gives CASSQVEQGRQYF. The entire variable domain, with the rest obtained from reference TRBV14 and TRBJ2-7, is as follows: EAGVTQFPSHSVIEKGQTVTLRCDPISGHDNLYWYRRVMGKEIKFLLHFVKESKQDESGMPNNRFLAERTGGTYSTLKVQPAELEDSGVYFCASSQVEQGRQYFGPGTRLTVT.

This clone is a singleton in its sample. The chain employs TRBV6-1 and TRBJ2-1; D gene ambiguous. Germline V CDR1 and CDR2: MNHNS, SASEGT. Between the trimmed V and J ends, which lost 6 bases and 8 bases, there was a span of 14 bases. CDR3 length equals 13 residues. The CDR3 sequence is CASRTLKGDEQFF. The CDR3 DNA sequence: TGTGCCAGCAGGACCCTGAAGGGTGATGAGCAGTTCTTC.

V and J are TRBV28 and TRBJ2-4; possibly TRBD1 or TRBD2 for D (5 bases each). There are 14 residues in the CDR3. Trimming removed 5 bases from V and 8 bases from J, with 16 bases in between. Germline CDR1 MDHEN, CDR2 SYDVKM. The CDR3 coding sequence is TGTGCCAGCAGTCCGGGACGGACCCGGGACATTCAGTACTTC. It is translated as CASSPGRTRDIQYF.

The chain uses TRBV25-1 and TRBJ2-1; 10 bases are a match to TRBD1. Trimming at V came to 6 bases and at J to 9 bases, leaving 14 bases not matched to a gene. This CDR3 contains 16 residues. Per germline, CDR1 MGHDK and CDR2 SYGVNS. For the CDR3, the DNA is TGTGCCAGCAGGTCAGACAGGGGGCGCATTGCCGGTGAGCAGTTCTTC. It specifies CASRSDRGRIAGEQFF. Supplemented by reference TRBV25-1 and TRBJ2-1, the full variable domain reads EADIYQTPRYLVIGTGKKITLECSQTMGHDKMYWYQQDPGMELHLIHYSYGVNSTEKGDLSSESTVSRIRTEHFPLTLESARPSHTSQYLCASRSDRGRIAGEQFFGPGTRLTVL.

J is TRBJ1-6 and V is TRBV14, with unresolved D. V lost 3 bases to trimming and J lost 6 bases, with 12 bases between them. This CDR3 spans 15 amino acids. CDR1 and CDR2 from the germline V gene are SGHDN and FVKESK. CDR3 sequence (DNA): TGTGCCAGCAGCCAGAACAGCGATTCTAATTCACCCCTCCACTTT. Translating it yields CASSQNSDSNSPLHF.

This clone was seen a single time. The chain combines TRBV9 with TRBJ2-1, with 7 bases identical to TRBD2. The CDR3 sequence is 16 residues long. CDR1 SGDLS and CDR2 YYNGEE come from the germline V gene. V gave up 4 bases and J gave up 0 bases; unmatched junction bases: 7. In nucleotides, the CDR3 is TGTGCCAGCAGCCCGGCGGGGGACCCCTCCTACAATGAGCAGTTCTTC. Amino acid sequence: CASSPAGDPSYNEQFF.

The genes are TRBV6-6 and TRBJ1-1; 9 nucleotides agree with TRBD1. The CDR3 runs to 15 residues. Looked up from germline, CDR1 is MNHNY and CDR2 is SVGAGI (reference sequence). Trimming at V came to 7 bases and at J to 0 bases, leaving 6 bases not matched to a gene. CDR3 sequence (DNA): TGTGCCAGCAATCGACAGGGGGGGCTGAACACTGAAGCTTTCTTT. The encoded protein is CASNRQGGLNTEAFF.

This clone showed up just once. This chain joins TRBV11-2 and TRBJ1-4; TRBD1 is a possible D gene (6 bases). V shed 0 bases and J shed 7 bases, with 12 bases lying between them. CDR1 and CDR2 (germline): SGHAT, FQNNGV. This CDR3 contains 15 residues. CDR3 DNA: TGTGCCAGCAGCTTAGATGGCAGGGGACGTGAAAAACTGTTTTTT. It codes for CASSLDGRGREKLFF.

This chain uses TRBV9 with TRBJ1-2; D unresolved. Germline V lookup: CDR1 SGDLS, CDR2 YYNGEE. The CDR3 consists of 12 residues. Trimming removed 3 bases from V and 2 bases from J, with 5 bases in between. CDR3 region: CASSAENYGYTF. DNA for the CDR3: TGTGCCAGCAGCGCAGAAAACTATGGCTACACCTTC.

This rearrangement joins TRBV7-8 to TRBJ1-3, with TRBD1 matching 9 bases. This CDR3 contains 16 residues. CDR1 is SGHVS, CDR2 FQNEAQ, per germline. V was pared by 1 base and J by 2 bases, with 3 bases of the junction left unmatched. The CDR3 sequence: CASSLEGTGTGNTIYF. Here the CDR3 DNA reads TGTGCCAGCAGCTTAGAGGGGACAGGGACTGGAAACACCATATATTTT.